This entry concerns a single T cell receptor (beta chain). Looked up from germline, CDR1 is SEHNR and CDR2 is FQNEAQ (reference sequence). Deletions cut 5 bases from V and 3 bases from J, with 14 bases between. The CDR3 loop spans 15 amino acids. This table comes from immunoSEQ multiplex PCR, and its TCRdb copy is limited to in-frame clones, with some not included. This table has 40,000 to 45,000 clones, 75% to 85% appearing once. The sample is drawn from a study of blood T cell repertoires in COVID-19. In the study overall: COVID-19 samples collected from the United States, Italy and Spain covered acute and convalescent phases. In each case, the material was cDNA or gDNA derived from T cells, B-cell-depleted T cells, or PBMCs.

The chain employs TRBV7-9 and TRBJ1-3; a weak D match, TRBD1 (6 bases). The receptor's source is a man older than 75 with acute or convalescent COVID-19. Sequences were obtained from peripheral blood. The chain's CDR3 is CASSPRAGDGNTIYF. The CDR3 DNA is TGTGCCAGCAGCCCCCGAGCAGGGGATGGAAACACCATATATTTT.